This T cell receptor beta chain appears in the sequencing data of a study of blood T cell repertoires in COVID-19. On the study more broadly: Researchers got acute and convalescent COVID-19 samples from the United States, Italy and Spain. Sources were T cells, B-cell-depleted T cells, or PBMCs; the material itself was cDNA or gDNA.

Per the germline V gene, CDR1 is SGHRS and CDR2 is YFSETQ. This CDR3 is 15 amino acids long. V was clipped by 4 bases and J by 0 bases, with 10 bases between them. Repertoires were generated with immunoSEQ multiplex PCR, while TCRdb's copy carries only in-frame clones and drops some. This sample carries about 310,000 clones, approximately 85% of them seen once, and the ten largest clones take around 2.1%. Grouping used clinical history reported by participants in a survey and questionnaire. Resolution of symptoms, clearance, or two negative PCRs was present in recovered Cohort 3 donors. This chain joins TRBV5-1 and TRBJ2-2; possibly TRBD1 for D (6 bases). Source material: PBMCs or T cells enriched from blood (not recorded which). The clonotype originates from a man aged 25-45 years who had recovered from COVID-19. The CDR3 sequence is CASSAGQSNTGELFF. CDR3 coding DNA: TGCGCCAGCAGCGCAGGACAGTCGAACACCGGGGAGCTGTTTTTT.